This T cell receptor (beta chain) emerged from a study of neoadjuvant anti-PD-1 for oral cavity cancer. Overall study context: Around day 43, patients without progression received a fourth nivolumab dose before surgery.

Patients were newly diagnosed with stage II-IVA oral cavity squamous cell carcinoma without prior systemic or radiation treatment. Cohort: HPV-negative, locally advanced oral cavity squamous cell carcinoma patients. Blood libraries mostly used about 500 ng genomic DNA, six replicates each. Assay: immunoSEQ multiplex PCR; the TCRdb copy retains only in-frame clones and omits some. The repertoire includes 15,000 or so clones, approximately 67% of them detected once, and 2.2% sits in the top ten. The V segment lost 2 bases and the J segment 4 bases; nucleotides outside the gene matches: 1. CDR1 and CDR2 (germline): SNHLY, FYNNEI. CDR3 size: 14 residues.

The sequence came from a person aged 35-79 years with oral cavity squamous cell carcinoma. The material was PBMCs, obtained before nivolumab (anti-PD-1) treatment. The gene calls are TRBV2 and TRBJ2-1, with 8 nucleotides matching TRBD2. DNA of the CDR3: TGTGCCAGCAGTGAACTAGCGGGTTACAATGAGCAGTTCTTC. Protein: CASSELAGYNEQFF.